This TCR beta chain was sequenced in a study of shared clonotypes between healthy human individuals. Overall study results and limits: Clonotypes shared by all four donors outscored non-shared clonotypes in generation probability.

Caucasian adults living in Nashville, Tennessee, provided all samples. The split of CD4+ cells yielded CD45RA+ naive and CD45RA-negative memory subsets. The assay was carried out at the deep level. Libraries were prepared by immunoSEQ multiplex PCR; TCRdb keeps only in-frame clonotypes and omits some of them. The data hold 850,000 to 1,200,000 clones, with 65% to 80% observed a single time. V dropped 4 bases and J dropped 12; count of bases not matched to a gene: 7. This CDR3 contains 13 residues. Germline CDR1 is MNHEY and CDR2 is SVGAGI. A word on this clone: Its antigen remains unknown.

The sequence was obtained from a man aged 18-30 years in good health. Material: memory CD4+ T cells sorted from blood. Described subset: CD45RA-negative fraction. The chain joins TRBV6-5 to TRBJ2-1; 9 bases line up with TRBD1. As DNA, the CDR3 is TGTGCCAGCAGTTTGGGACAGGGTAAAGGGCAGTTCTTC. This translates into CASSLGQGKGQFF.